The present entry profiles one T cell receptor (beta chain) with its context. The record originates from a study of control samples from healthy donors and cancer patients. The CDR3 extends over 11 amino acids. The V and J ends lost 4 bases and 7 bases respectively, with 7 bases between them. CDR1 is SGHAT, CDR2 FQNNGV, per germline. TCRdb's table, derived via immunoSEQ multiplex PCR, lists solely in-frame clones and lacks some. The sample lists around 95,000 clones, roughly 87% occurring once. This receptor was taken from a woman in her forties or fifties in good health. This chain links TRBV11-2 with TRBJ1-2; possibly TRBD1 for D (6 bases). The sequencing sample was made of blood. The CDR3 sequence is CASSSTGGYTF. The CDR3 DNA follows: TGTGCCAGCAGCTCGACAGGTGGCTACACCTTC. The full variable domain, rest sourced from reference TRBV11-2 and TRBJ1-2, is EAGVAQSPRYKIIEKRQSVAFWCNPISGHATLYWYQQILGQGPKLLIQFQNNGVVDDSQLPKDRFSAERLKGVDSTLKIQPAKLEDSAVYLCASSSTGGYTFGSGTRLTVV.